This T cell receptor beta chain was captured by sequencing in a study of vaccination and CD4 T cells after COVID-19. Study as a whole: Post-vaccination samples were procured at a median of roughly 70 days following dose two (range 14 to 241).

The sample's treatment: roughly 10-day PBMC culture with coronavirus spike peptide pools or control peptides (ViraFEST assay). For ViraFEST, peptide pools expanded antigen-specific T cells, after which the TCRs were sequenced. From the roughly 11-day cultures, CD4+ T cells were isolated by negative selection. At the Johns Hopkins FTIC core, DNA taken from cultured CD4+ T cells was sequenced by way of the Oncomine TCR Beta short-read assay. A single record per CDR3 protein comes from TCRdb applying MiXCR to the PCR reads. The repertoire holds some 16,000 distinct CDR3 sequences, approximately 70% seen once, with about 4.6% in the top ten. The germline V gene has CDR1 LGHNA and CDR2 YSLEER. This CDR3 contains 14 residues. V trimming: 0 bases; J trimming: 6 bases; junction bases outside the gene matches: 2. This clonotype has only one observation. The antigen is undetermined.

This rearrangement joins TRBV4-3 to TRBJ2-1; the match to TRBD2 covers 7 bases. Sequencing was done on a sample of CD4+ T cells from blood, cultured in vitro. The sequence derives from a human donor who had recovered from COVID-19. CDR3 DNA: TGCGCCAGCAGCCAAGAGCTAGCGGCCAATGAGCAGTTCTTC. It codes for CASSQELAANEQFF.